This T cell receptor beta chain is drawn from a study of T cells in Graves' hyperthyroidism and ophthalmopathy. Germline trimming cut 4 bases from V and 6 bases from J; bases unmatched to any gene: 9. The CDR3 has 14 amino acids. Germline V CDR1 and CDR2: SQVTM, ANQGSEA. With regard to this clonotype: Its antigen is still unknown.

Study-level points and caveats: Peripheral blood also featured most of the thyroid clonotypes expanded above 0.001.

Clinical symptoms, serum thyroxine and TRAb, thyroid ultrasound and orbital computed tomography were used for the diagnoses. RNA transcripts were the template for amplifying TCR beta CDR3 regions. The study used the HTBI primer set for a first-round RT-PCR of the TCR CDR3. A single record per CDR3 protein comes from TCRdb applying MiXCR to the multiplex PCR reads. The data hold more than 500,000 distinct CDR3 sequences, with about 15% observed a single time. The material sequenced was blood. The source of this sequence is a woman aged 35 to 49 with Graves' ophthalmopathy. The chain uses TRBV29-1 and TRBJ1-5; TRBD1 agrees at 7 bases. This chain's CDR3 is CSVVGGGDGQPQHF. As DNA, the CDR3 is TGCAGCGTTGTTGGAGGGGGCGATGGTCAGCCCCAGCATTTT.